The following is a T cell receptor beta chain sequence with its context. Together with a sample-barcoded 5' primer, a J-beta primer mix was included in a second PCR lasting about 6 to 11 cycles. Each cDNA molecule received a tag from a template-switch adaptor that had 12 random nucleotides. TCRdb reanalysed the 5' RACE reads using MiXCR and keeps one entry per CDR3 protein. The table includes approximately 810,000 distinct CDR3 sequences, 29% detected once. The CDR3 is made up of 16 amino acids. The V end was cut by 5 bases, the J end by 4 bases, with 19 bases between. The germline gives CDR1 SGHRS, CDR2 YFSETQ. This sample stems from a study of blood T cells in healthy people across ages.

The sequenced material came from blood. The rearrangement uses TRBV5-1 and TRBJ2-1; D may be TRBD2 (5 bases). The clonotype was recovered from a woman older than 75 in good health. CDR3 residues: CASRPKFAEGYNEQFF. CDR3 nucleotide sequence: TGCGCCAGCAGGCCAAAGTTTGCAGAGGGATACAATGAGCAGTTCTTC. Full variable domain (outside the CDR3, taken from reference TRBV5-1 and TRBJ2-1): KAGVTQTPRYLIKTRGQQVTLSCSPISGHRSVSWYQQTPGQGLQFLFEYFSETQRNKGNFPGRFSGRQFSNSRSEMNVSTLELGDSALYLCASRPKFAEGYNEQFFGPGTRLTVL.